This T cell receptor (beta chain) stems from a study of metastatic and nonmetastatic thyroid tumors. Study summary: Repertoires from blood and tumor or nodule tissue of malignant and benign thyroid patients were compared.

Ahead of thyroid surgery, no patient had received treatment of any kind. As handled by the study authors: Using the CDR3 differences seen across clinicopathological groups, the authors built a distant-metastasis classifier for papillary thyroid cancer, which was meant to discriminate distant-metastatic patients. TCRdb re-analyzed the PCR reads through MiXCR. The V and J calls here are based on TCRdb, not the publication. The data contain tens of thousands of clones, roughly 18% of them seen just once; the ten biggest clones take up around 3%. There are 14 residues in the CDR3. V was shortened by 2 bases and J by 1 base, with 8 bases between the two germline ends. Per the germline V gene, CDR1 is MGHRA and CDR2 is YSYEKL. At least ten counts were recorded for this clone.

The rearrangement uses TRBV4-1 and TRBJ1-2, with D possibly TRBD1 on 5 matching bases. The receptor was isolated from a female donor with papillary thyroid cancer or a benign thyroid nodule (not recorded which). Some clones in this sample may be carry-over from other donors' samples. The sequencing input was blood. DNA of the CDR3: TGCGCCAGCAGCCAATTCGGGGGTAACTATGGCTACACCTTC. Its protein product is CASSQFGGNYGYTF.